Described below is a single TCR beta chain sequence and its context. This entry belongs to a study of blood T cell repertoires in COVID-19. TCRdb keeps only in-frame clones here, not all; method: immunoSEQ multiplex PCR. Of about 210,000 clones listed, around 91% are singletons. The V segment lost 3 bases and the J segment 7 bases; nucleotides outside the gene matches: 8. Germline-derived CDR1 and CDR2 are SGDLS and YYNGEE. The CDR3 runs to 15 residues. The TCR comes from a woman aged 40 to 50 with acute or convalescent COVID-19. The sample taken for sequencing was peripheral blood. The rearrangement links TRBV9 to TRBJ2-2; 8 bases align to TRBD1. CDR3 nucleotide sequence: TGTGCCAGCAGCGCCCCGCAGGGGGCCGACGGGGAGCTGTTTTTT. As protein: CASSAPQGADGELFF.